The rows below give T cell receptor beta chains drawn from one sample of a study of shared clonotypes between healthy human individuals. Produced via immunoSEQ multiplex PCR; TCRdb's table is partial and in-frame only. Among approximately 2.1 million clones listed, 93% were seen once. The sequencing input was naive CD4+ T cells from PBMCs. The origin of the receptors is a man younger than 35 in good health. Some clones in this sample may be carry-over from other donors' samples. Each CDR3 is given with its conserved first and last residue. The D gene is left open where the match is weak. Clone size is given for some rows only: seen once, a few or many times, or a class if the clone is expanded.

j_call: TRBJ2-5; clone_size: few; d_call: -; v_call: TRBV6-4; cdr3_aa: CASRDETQYF; cdr3_nt: TGTGCCAGCAGGGACGAGACCCAGTACTTC
j_call: TRBJ1-1; clone_size: few; d_call: -; v_call: TRBV6-1; cdr3_aa: CASIILRGQSEAFF; cdr3_nt: TGTGCCAGCATCATTTTAAGAGGGCAGTCTGAAGCTTTCTTT
j_call: TRBJ1-3; clone_size: once; d_call: -; v_call: TRBV7-9; cdr3_aa: CASNQGTAAGNTIYF; cdr3_nt: TGTGCCAGCAACCAAGGGACGGCGGCTGGAAACACCATATATTTT
j_call: TRBJ1-2; clone_size: -; d_call: TRBD1; v_call: TRBV27; cdr3_aa: CASSFKGASGYTF; cdr3_nt: TGTGCCAGCAGTTTTAAGGGGGCAAGTGGCTACACCTTC
j_call: TRBJ2-3; clone_size: -; d_call: -; v_call: TRBV28; cdr3_aa: CASSSTQRGVTDTQYF; cdr3_nt: TGTGCCAGCAGTAGCACACAGAGAGGTGTCACAGATACGCAGTATTTT
j_call: TRBJ2-5; clone_size: -; d_call: TRBD2; v_call: TRBV5-1; cdr3_aa: CASSNGLAGAAGETQYF; cdr3_nt: TGCGCCAGCAGCAACGGACTAGCGGGTGCCGCAGGAGAGACCCAGTACTTC
j_call: TRBJ2-1; clone_size: -; d_call: -; v_call: TRBV6-6; cdr3_aa: CASSYGPNNEQFF; cdr3_nt: TGTGCCAGCAGTTACGGTCCTAACAATGAGCAGTTCTTC
j_call: TRBJ2-7; clone_size: -; d_call: TRBD1; v_call: TRBV27; cdr3_aa: CASSRIRDRGYEQYF; cdr3_nt: TGTGCCAGCAGTCGGATCCGGGACAGGGGCTACGAGCAGTACTTC
j_call: TRBJ2-1; clone_size: -; d_call: -; v_call: TRBV4-1; cdr3_aa: CASSQGPRGYNEQFF; cdr3_nt: TGCGCCAGCAGCCAAGGGCCCCGGGGATACAATGAGCAGTTCTTC
j_call: TRBJ2-4; clone_size: -; d_call: -; v_call: TRBV4-3; cdr3_aa: CASSQDLGVDAKNIQYF; cdr3_nt: TGCGCCAGCAGCCAAGATCTTGGCGTGGACGCCAAAAACATTCAGTACTTC
j_call: TRBJ2-7; clone_size: -; d_call: TRBD2; v_call: TRBV6-5; cdr3_aa: CASSQRLAGGGEQYF; cdr3_nt: TGTGCCAGCAGTCAAAGACTAGCGGGAGGTGGCGAGCAGTACTTC
j_call: TRBJ2-2; clone_size: -; d_call: TRBD1; v_call: TRBV27; cdr3_aa: CASRRDRGDGELFF; cdr3_nt: TGTGCCAGCAGACGGGACAGGGGTGACGGGGAGCTGTTTTTT
j_call: TRBJ2-1; clone_size: -; d_call: TRBD2; v_call: TRBV5-1; cdr3_aa: CASSTTSGSYNEQFF; cdr3_nt: TGCGCCAGCAGCACAACTAGCGGGAGCTACAATGAGCAGTTCTTC
j_call: TRBJ2-7; clone_size: -; d_call: -; v_call: TRBV5-1; cdr3_aa: CARLPGWSRRTYEQYF; cdr3_nt: TGCGCCAGGTTACCAGGGTGGTCCAGAAGGACCTACGAGCAGTACTTC
j_call: TRBJ1-1; clone_size: -; d_call: -; v_call: TRBV30; cdr3_aa: CAWQKSTGSEAFF; cdr3_nt: TGTGCCTGGCAGAAATCGACAGGCAGTGAAGCTTTCTTT
j_call: TRBJ2-7; clone_size: -; d_call: TRBD2; v_call: TRBV6-6; cdr3_aa: CASRDLPAGIYEQYF; cdr3_nt: TGTGCCAGCAGGGACCTACCAGCGGGGATCTACGAGCAGTACTTC
j_call: TRBJ1-5; clone_size: -; d_call: -; v_call: TRBV30; cdr3_aa: CAWTRRLGNSTNQPQHF; cdr3_nt: TGTGCCTGGACCCGAAGGTTAGGCAACAGCACCAATCAGCCCCAGCATTTT
j_call: TRBJ1-5; clone_size: -; d_call: -; v_call: TRBV6-1; cdr3_aa: CASTRDGVLNQPQHF; cdr3_nt: TGTGCCAGCACCAGGGACGGCGTACTCAATCAGCCCCAGCATTTT
j_call: TRBJ2-2; clone_size: -; d_call: TRBD1; v_call: TRBV11-3; cdr3_aa: CASSPGTRTGTGELFF; cdr3_nt: TGTGCCAGCAGCCCTGGGACCAGGACAGGCACCGGGGAGCTGTTTTTT
j_call: TRBJ1-1; clone_size: -; d_call: -; v_call: TRBV6-5; cdr3_aa: CASSSNRAPEAFF; cdr3_nt: TGTGCCAGCAGCTCAAACAGGGCCCCTGAAGCTTTCTTT
j_call: TRBJ2-2; clone_size: -; d_call: -; v_call: TRBV28; cdr3_aa: CASSPTHVTFTGELFF; cdr3_nt: TGTGCCAGCAGTCCTACCCACGTCACGTTCACCGGGGAGCTGTTTTTT
j_call: TRBJ1-1; clone_size: -; d_call: TRBD1; v_call: TRBV5-4; cdr3_aa: CASSLAGQYTEAFF; cdr3_nt: TGTGCCAGCAGCTTGGCGGGACAGTACACTGAAGCTTTCTTT
j_call: TRBJ2-1; clone_size: -; d_call: -; v_call: TRBV6-5; cdr3_aa: CASSYGAGIGNEQFF; cdr3_nt: TGTGCCAGCAGTTACGGGGCAGGGATAGGCAATGAGCAGTTCTTC